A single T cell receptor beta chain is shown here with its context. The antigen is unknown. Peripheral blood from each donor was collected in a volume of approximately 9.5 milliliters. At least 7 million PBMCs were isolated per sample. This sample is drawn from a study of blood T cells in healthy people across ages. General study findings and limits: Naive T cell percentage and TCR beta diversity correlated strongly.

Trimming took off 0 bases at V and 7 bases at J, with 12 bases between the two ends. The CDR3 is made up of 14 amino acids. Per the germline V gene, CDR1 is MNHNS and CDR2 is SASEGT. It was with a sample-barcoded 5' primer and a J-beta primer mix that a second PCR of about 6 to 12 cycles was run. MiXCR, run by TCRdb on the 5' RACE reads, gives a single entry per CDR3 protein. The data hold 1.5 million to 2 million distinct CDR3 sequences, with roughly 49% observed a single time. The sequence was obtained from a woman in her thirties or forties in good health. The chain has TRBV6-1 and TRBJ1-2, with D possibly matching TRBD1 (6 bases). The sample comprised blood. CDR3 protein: CASSEAVRGSGYTF. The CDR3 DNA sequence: TGTGCCAGCAGTGAAGCAGTCAGGGGTTCTGGCTACACCTTC.